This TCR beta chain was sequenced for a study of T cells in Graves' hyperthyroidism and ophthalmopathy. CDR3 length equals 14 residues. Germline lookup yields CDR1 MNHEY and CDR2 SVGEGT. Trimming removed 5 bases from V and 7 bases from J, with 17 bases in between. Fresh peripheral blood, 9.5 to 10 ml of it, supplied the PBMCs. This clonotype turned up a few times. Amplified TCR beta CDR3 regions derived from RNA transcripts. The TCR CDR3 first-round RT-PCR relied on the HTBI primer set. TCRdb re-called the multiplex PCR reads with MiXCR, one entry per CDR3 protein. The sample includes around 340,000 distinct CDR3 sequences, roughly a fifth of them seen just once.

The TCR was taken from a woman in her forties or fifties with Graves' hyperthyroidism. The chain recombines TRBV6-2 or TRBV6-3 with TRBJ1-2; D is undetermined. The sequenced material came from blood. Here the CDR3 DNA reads TGTGCCAGCAGTGACCTTAGGCAGGCTGGTGGCTACACCTTC. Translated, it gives CASSDLRQAGGYTF.